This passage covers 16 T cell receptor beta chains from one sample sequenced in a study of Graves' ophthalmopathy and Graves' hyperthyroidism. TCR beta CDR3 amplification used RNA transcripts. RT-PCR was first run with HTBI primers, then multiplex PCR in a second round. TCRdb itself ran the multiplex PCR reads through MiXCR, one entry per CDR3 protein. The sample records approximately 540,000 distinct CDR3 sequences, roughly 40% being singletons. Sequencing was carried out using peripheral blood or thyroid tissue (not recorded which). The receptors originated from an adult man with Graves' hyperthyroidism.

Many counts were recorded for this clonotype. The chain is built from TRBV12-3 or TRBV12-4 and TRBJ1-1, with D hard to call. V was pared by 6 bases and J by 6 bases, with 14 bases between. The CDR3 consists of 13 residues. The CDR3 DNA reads TGTGCCAGCAGCGAGCCTCGAAAGCCTGAAGCTTTCTTT. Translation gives CASSEPRKPEAFF.

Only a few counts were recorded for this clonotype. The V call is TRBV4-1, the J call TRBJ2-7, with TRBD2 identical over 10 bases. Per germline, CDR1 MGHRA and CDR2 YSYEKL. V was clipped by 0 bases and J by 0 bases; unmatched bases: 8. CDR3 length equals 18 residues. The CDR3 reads CASSQDPSGRLNSYEQYF. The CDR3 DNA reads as TGCGCCAGCAGCCAAGATCCTAGCGGGAGACTTAACTCCTACGAGCAGTACTTC.

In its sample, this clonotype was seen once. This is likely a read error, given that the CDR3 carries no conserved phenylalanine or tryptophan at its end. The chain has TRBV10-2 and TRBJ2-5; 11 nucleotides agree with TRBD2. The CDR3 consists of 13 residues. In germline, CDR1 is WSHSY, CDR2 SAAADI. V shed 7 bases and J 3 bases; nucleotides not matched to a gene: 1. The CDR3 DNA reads TGCGCCAGCACACTAGCGGGGGAAGAGACCCAGTACTCC. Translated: CASTLAGEETQYS.

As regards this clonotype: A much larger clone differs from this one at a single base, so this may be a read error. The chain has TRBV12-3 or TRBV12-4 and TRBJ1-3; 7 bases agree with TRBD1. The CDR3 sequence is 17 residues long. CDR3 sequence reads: CACSRRQGQGDGNTIYF. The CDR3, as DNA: TGTGCCTGCAGTCGAAGACAGGGACAAGGGGACGGAAACACCATATATTTT.

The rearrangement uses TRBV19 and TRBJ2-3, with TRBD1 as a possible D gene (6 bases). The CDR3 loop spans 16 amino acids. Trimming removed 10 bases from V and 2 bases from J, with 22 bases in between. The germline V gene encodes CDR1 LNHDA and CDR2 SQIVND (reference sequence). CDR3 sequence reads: CATGRRGPVYTDTQYF. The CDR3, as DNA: TGTGCCACTGGGCGCAGGGGACCGGTCTACACAGATACGCAGTATTTT.

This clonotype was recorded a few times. The CDR3 reads CASSLARGGSYNEQFF. CDR3 nucleotide sequence: TGTGCCAGCAGCTTAGCACGGGGGGGCAGTTACAATGAGCAGTTCTTC. The rearrangement joins TRBV7-9 to TRBJ2-1; TRBD2 matches at 8 bases. V was pared by 0 bases and J by 4 bases, with 5 bases of the junction left unmatched. The CDR3 runs 16 residues. Germline CDR1 and CDR2: SEHNR and FQNEAQ (reference sequence).

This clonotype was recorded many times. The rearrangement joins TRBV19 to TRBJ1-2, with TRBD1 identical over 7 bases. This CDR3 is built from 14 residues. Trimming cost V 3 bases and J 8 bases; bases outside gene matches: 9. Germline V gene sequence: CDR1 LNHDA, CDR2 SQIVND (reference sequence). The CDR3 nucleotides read TGTGCCAGTAGTATCTCGGGGACAGCGAGCGGCTACACCTTC. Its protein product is CASSISGTASGYTF.

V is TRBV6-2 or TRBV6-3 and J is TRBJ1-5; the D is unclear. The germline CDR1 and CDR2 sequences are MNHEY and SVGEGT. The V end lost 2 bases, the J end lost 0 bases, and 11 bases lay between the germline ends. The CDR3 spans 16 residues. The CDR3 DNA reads TGTGCCAGCAGTTACGGGTCAGGAAATAGCAATCAGCCCCAGCATTTT. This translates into CASSYGSGNSNQPQHF.

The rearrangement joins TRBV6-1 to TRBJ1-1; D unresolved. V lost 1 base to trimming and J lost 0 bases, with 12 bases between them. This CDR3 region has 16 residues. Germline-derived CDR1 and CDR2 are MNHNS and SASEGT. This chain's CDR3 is CASSEGAPSMNTEAFF. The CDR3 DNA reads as TGTGCCAGCAGTGAAGGGGCCCCATCCATGAACACTGAAGCTTTCTTT.

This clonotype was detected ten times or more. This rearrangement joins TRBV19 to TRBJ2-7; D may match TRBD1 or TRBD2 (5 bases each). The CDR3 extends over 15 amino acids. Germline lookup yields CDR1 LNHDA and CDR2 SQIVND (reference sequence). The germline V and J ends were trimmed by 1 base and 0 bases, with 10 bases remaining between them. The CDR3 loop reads CASSIVEGSSYEQYF. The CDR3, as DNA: TGTGCCAGTAGTATAGTTGAGGGGAGCTCCTACGAGCAGTACTTC. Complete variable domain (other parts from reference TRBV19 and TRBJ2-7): DGGITQSPKYLFRKEGQNVTLSCEQNLNHDAMYWYRQDPGQGLRLIYYSQIVNDFQKGDIAEGYSVSREKKESFPLTVTSAQKNPTAFYLCASSIVEGSSYEQYFGPGTRLTVT.

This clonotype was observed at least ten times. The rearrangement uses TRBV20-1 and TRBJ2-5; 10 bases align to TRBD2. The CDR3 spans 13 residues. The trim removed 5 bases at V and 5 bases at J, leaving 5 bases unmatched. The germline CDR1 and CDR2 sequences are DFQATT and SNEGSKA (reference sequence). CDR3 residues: CSAGSGGWETQYF. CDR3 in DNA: TGCAGTGCTGGTAGCGGGGGGTGGGAGACCCAGTACTTC.

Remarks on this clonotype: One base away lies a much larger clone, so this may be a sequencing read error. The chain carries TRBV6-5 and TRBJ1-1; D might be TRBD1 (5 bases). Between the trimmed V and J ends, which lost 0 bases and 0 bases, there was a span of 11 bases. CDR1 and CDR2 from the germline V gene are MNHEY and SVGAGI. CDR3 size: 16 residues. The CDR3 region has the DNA TGTGCCAGCAGTTACTCAGGGGAGTTCATGAACACTGAAGCTTTCTTT. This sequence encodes CASSYSGEFMNTEAFF.

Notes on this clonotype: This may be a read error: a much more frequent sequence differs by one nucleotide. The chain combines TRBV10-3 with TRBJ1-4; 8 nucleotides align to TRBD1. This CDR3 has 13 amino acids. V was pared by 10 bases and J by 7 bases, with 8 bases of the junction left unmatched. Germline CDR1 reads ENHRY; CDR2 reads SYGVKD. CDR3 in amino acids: CASTDRGGEKLFF. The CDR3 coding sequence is TGTGCCAGCACCGACAGGGGAGGTGAAAAACTGTTTTTT.

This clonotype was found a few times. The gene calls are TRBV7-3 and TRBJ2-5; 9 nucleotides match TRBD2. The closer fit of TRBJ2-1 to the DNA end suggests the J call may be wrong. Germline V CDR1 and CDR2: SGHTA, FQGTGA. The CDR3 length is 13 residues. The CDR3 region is CASSLGLAREQFF. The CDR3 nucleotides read TGTGCCAGCAGCTTAGGACTAGCGCGGGAGCAGTTCTTC.

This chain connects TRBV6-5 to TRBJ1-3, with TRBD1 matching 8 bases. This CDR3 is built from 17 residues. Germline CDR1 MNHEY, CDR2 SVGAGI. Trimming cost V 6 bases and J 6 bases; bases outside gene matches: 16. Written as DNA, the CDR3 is TGTGCCAGCAGAGATCGGACAGGGTCTGTCCGCGAAAACACCATATATTTT. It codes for CASRDRTGSVRENTIYF.

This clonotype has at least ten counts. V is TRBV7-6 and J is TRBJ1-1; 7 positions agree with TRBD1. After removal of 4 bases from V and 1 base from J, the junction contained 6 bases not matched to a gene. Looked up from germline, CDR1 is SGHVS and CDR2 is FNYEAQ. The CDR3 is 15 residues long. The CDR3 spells CASSSRTGPNTEAFF. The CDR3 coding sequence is TGTGCCAGCAGCTCTAGGACAGGTCCGAACACTGAAGCTTTCTTT.